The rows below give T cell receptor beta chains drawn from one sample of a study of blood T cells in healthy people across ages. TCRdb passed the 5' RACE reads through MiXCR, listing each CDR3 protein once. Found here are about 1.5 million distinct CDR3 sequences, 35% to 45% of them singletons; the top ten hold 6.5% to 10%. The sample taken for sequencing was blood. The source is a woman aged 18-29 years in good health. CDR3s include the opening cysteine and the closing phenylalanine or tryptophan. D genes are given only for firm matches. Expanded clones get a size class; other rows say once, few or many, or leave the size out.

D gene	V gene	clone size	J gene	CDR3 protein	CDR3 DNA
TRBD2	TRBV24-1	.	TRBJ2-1	CATTSSGGATYNEQFF	TGTGCCACCACCTCTAGCGGGGGGGCCACCTACAATGAGCAGTTCTTC
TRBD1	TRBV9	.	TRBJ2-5	CASSLSGTAQETQYF	TGTGCCAGCAGCCTTTCCGGGACAGCCCAAGAGACCCAGTACTTC
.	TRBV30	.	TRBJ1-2	CAWSPGTENDYTF	TGTGCCTGGAGCCCGGGCACGGAAAATGACTACACCTTC
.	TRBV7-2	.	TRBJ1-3	CASSLRQVGGNTIYF	TGTGCCAGCAGCTTACGGCAGGTTGGAGGAAACACCATATATTTT
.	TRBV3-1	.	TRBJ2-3	CASSQGLGQATDTQYF	TGTGCCAGCAGCCAAGGATTAGGACAAGCGACAGATACGCAGTATTTT
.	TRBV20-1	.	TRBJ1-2	CSASEAGSGYGYTF	TGCAGTGCCAGTGAGGCAGGGTCAGGCTATGGCTACACCTTC
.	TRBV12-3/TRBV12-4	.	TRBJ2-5	CASSLYLQTGDNEQYF	TGTGCCAGCAGTCTATACCTGCAAACGGGGGACAATGAGCAGTACTTC
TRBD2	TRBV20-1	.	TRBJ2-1	CSARTTSGSFYSYNEQFF	TGCAGTGCTAGAACGACTAGCGGTAGTTTTTATTCCTACAATGAGCAGTTCTTC
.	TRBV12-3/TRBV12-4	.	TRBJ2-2	CASSLEGPANTGELFF	TGTGCCAGCAGTTTAGAAGGACCGGCGAACACCGGGGAGCTGTTTTTT
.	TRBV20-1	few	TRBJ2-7	CSAPGPQSYEQYF	TGCAGTGCTCCGGGACCCCAATCCTACGAGCAGTACTTC
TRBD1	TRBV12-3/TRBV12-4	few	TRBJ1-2	CASSPPGTGVKGYTF	TGTGCCAGCAGTCCCCCGGGGACAGGGGTCAAGGGCTACACCTTC
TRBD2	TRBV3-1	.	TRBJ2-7	CASSPGLADNNEQYF	TGCGCCAGCAGCCCGGGACTAGCGGATAACAATGAGCAGTACTTC
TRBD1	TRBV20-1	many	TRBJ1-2	CSARQDLGQGPSYGYTF	TGCAGTGCTCGTCAAGATCTAGGACAGGGACCGTCCTATGGCTACACCTTC
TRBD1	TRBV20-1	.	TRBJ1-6	CSASAGTGGRSPLHF	TGCAGTGCTAGCGCCGGGACAGGGGGGAGGTCACCCCTCCACTTT
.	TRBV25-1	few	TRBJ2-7	CASRNVGDEQYF	TGTGCCAGCAGAAATGTGGGGGACGAGCAGTACTTC
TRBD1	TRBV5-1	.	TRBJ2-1	CASSQGAVNEQFF	TGCGCCAGCAGTCAGGGGGCGGTCAATGAGCAGTTCTTC
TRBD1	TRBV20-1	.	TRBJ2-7	CSARDPDRYEQYF	TGCAGTGCTAGAGACCCGGACAGGTACGAGCAGTACTTC
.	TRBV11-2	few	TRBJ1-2	CASSPEAVVTYGYTF	TGTGCCAGCAGCCCGGAGGCGGTGGTGACCTATGGCTACACCTTC
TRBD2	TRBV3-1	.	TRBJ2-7	CASSQDSLAGVEQYF	TGTGCCAGCAGCCAAGACTCACTAGCGGGGGTTGAGCAGTACTTC
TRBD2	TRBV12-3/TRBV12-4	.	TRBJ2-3	CASKIAGSADTQYF	TGTGCCAGCAAGATAGCGGGGAGCGCAGATACGCAGTATTTT
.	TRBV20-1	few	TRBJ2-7	CSARYPQGRRYEQYF	TGCAGTGCTAGGTATCCACAGGGACGGCGTTACGAGCAGTACTTC
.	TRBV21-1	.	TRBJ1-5	CASSHLSRDRGRDNQPQHF	TGTGCCAGCAGCCACCTTTCTCGGGACAGGGGGCGGGACAATCAGCCCCAGCATTTT
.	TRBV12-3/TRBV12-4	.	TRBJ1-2	CASRSSPGTDYGYTF	TGTGCCAGCAGAAGCTCCCCGGGCACCGACTATGGCTACACCTTC
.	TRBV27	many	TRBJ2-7	CASSAGSSYEQYF	TGCGCCAGCAGCGCTGGGAGCTCCTACGAGCAGTACTTC
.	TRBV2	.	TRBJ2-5	CASILPGQQETQYF	TGTGCCAGCATCTTGCCGGGACAACAAGAGACCCAGTACTTC
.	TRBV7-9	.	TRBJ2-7	CASSLDPEGEQYF	TGTGCCAGCAGCTTAGACCCCGAGGGCGAGCAGTACTTC
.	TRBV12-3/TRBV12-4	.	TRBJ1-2	CASSPRATRSSNYGYTF	TGTGCCAGCAGCCCCCGGGCCACAAGGTCCTCTAACTATGGCTACACCTTC
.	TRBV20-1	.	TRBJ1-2	CSASPDTNYGYTF	TGCAGTGCTAGTCCGGATACTAACTATGGCTACACCTTC
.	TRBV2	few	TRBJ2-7	CASTLGLEQYF	TGTGCCAGCACCCTAGGGCTCGAGCAGTACTTC